The T cell receptor beta chain under discussion was sequenced for a study of cytomegalovirus exposure and HLA in healthy donors. General study findings and limits: The authors enumerated 180 or so TCR beta chains as linked to cytomegalovirus. Most observed TCR sequences were rare, whereas some public TCRs were detected in many donors. Clusters of TCRs from the first cohort tended to co-occur in the 120 validation repertoires (as a later analysis found).

This table comes from immunoSEQ multiplex PCR, and its TCRdb copy is limited to in-frame clones, with some not included. The table has approximately 200,000 clones, 65% to 90% seen once. The donors were part of the validation cohort of 120 or so subjects. That cohort was separate from the first cohort, which comprised fewer than 800 subjects. CDR3 length: 15 residues. V lost 0 bases to trimming and J lost 5 bases, with 12 bases between them. Germline V gives CDR1 SGHNT, CDR2 YYREEE (reference sequence). As concerns this clone: Its cognate antigen is unknown.

This TCR was recovered from a woman in her twenties or thirties in good health and CMV-seropositive. Source material: PBMCs. The chain carries TRBV5-4 and TRBJ1-5; D call uncertain. The CDR3 loop is CASSLGPATDQPQHF. CDR3 bases: TGTGCCAGCAGCTTGGGCCCCGCCACTGATCAGCCCCAGCATTTT.